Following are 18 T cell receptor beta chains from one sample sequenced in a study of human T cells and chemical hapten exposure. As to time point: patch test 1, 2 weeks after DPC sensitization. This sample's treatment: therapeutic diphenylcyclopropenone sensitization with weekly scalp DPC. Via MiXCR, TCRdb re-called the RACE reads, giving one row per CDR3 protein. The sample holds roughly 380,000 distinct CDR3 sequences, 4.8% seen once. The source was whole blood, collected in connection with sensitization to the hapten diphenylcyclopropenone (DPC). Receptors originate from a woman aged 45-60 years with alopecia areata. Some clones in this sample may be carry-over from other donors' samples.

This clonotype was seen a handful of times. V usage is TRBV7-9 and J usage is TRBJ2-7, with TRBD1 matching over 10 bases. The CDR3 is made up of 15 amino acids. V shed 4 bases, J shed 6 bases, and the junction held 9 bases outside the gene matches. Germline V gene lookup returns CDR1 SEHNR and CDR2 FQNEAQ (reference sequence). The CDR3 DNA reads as TGTGCCAGCAGCTCCCCGGGACAGGGGCGCGGCGAGCAGTACTTC. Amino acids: CASSSPGQGRGEQYF.

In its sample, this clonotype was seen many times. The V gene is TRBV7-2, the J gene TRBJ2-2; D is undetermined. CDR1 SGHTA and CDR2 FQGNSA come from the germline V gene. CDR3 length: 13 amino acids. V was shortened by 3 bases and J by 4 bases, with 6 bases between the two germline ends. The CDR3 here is CASSLALTGELFF. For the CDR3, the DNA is TGTGCCAGCAGCTTGGCCCTCACCGGGGAGCTGTTTTTT.

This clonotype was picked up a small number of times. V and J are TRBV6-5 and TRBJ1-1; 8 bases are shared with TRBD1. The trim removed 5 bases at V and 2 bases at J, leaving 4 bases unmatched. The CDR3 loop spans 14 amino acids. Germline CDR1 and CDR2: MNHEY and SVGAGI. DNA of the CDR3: TGTGCCAGCAGTCCGGGACAGGAAAACACTGAAGCTTTCTTT. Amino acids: CASSPGQENTEAFF.

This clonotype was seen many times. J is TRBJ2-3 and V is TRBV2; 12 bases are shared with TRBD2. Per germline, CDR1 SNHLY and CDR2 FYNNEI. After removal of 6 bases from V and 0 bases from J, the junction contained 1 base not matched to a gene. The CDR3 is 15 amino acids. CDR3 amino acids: CASRTSGGSTDTQYF. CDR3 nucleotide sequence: TGTGCCAGCAGGACTAGCGGGGGAAGCACAGATACGCAGTATTTT.

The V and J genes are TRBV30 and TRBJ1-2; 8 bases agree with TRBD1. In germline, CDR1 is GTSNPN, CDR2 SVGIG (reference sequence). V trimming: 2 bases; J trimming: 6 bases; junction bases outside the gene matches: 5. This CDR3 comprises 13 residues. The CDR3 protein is CAWSSGGMDGYTF. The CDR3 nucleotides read TGTGCCTGGAGTTCAGGGGGCATGGATGGCTACACCTTC. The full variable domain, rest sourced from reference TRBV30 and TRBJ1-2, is SQTIHQWPATLVQPVGSPLSLECTVEGTSNPNLYWYRQAAGRGLQLLFYSVGIGQISSEVPQNLSASRPQDRQFILSSKKLLLSDSGFYLCAWSSGGMDGYTFGSGTRLTVV.

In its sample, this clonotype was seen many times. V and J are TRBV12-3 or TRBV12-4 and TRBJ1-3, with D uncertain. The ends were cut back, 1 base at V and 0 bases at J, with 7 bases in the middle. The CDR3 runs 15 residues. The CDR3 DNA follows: TGTGCCAGCAGTTTAGGCACCAGCTCTGGAAACACCATATATTTT. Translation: CASSLGTSSGNTIYF.

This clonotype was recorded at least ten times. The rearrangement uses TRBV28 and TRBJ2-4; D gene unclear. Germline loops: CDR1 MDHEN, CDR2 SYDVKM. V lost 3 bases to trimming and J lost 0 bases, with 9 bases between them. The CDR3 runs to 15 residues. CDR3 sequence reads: CASSFRGLAKNIQYF. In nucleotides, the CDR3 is TGTGCCAGCAGTTTTCGAGGCTTAGCCAAAAACATTCAGTACTTC.

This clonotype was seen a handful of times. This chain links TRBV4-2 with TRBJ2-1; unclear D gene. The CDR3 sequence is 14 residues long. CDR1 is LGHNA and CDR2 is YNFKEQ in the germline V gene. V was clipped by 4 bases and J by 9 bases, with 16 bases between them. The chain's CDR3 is CASSLGYRPFEQFF. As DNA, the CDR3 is TGTGCCAGCAGCCTCGGGTATAGACCATTTGAGCAGTTCTTC.

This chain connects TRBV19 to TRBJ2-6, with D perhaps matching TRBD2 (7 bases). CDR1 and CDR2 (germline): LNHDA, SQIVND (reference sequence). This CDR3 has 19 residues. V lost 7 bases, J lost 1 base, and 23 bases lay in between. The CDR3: CASTPSVRRGASGANVLTF. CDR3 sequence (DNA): TGTGCCAGTACACCCTCAGTACGACGGGGGGCATCTGGGGCCAACGTCCTGACTTTC.

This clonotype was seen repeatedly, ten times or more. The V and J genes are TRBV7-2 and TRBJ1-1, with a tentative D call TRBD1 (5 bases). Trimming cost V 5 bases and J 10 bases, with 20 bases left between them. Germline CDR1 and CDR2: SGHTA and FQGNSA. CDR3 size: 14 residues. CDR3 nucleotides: TGTGCCAGCAGCCTCACTGTTGACAGTCTGGCAGCTTTCTTT. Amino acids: CASSLTVDSLAAFF.

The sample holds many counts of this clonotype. The CDR3 loop is CASSFVAGRAMNTEAFF. DNA for the CDR3: TGTGCCAGCAGTTTTGTGGCGGGCAGAGCCATGAACACTGAAGCTTTCTTT. The chain uses TRBV12-3 or TRBV12-4 and TRBJ1-1, with D unresolved. The ends were cut back, 3 bases at V and 0 bases at J, with 17 bases in the middle. The CDR3 consists of 17 residues.

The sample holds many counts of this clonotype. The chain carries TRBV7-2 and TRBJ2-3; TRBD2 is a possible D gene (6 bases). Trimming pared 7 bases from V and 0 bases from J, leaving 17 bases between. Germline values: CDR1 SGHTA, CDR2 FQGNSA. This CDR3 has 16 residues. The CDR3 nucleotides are TGTGCCAGCACCGCCCCGACAAGCGGGAGCACAGATACGCAGTATTTT. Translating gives CASTAPTSGSTDTQYF.

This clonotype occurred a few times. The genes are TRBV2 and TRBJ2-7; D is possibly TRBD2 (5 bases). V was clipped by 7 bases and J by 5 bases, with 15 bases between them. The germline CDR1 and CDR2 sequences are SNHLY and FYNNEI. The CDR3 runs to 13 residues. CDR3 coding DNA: TGTGCCAGCATCGCTATCGGAGGTGACGAGCAGTACTTC. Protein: CASIAIGGDEQYF.

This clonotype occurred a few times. CDR3 loop: CASSLPSGRSTDTQYF. The CDR3 DNA reads as TGTGCCAGCAGCCTCCCCAGCGGGAGGAGCACAGATACGCAGTATTTT. The chain uses TRBV7-2 and TRBJ2-3; TRBD2 matches at 9 bases. The CDR3 extends over 16 amino acids. Unmatched junction bases numbered 6, after V lost 5 bases and J lost 0 bases. Per germline, CDR1 SGHTA and CDR2 FQGNSA.

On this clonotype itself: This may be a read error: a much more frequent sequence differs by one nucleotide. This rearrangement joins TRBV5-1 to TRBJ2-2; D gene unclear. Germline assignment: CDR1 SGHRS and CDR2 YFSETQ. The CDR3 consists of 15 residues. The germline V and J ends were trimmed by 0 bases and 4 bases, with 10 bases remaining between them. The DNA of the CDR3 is TGCGCCAGCAGCTTGGGCACCAGTAGCACCGGGGAGCTGTTTTTT. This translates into CASSLGTSSTGELFF.

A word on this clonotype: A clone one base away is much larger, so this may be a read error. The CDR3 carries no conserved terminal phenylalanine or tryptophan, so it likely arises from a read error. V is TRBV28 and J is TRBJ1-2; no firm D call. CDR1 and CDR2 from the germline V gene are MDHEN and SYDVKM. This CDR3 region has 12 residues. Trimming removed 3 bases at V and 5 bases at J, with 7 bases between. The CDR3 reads CASSFVDYGYTL. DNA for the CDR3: TGTGCCAGCAGTTTTGTGGATTATGGCTACACCTTA.

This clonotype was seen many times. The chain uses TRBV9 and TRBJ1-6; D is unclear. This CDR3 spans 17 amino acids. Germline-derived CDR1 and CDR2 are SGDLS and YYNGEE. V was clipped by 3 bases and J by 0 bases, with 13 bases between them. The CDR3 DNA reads TGTGCCAGCAGCGCTAAGACTACGGGCTCCTATAATTCACCCCTCCACTTT. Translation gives CASSAKTTGSYNSPLHF.

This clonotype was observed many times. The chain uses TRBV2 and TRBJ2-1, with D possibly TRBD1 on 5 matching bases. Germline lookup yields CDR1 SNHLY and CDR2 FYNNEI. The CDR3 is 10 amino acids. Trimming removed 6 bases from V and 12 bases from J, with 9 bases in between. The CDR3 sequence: CASRGRGQFF. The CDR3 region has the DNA TGTGCCAGCAGGGGGCGAGGGCAGTTCTTC.